These 10 T cell receptor beta chains originate from one sample sequenced in a study of OX40 agonist ivuxolimab in advanced cancers. Clones were sequenced by immunoSEQ multiplex PCR, and TCRdb holds only the in-frame ones, with some missing. The sample has some 50,000 clones, 75% to 80% seen once; the top ten hold roughly 7.3%. The sample here was CD4+ or CD8+ T cells sorted from blood, taken in a trial of the OX40 agonist ivuxolimab. Source of these receptors: an adult with an advanced solid tumor such as melanoma, head and neck, liver or kidney cancer.

This chain connects TRBV5-6 to TRBJ1-5, with 7 bases matching TRBD1. After removal of 3 bases from V and 6 bases from J, the junction contained 12 bases not matched to a gene. From germline, CDR1 is SGHDT and CDR2 YYEEEE. The length of the CDR3 is 16 residues. The CDR3 DNA reads TGTGCCAGCAGCTCGGGAGGCAGGGGGGCGTTTCAGCCCCAGCATTTT. Amino acids: CASSSGGRGAFQPQHF.

The CDR3 loop reads CASTHSRGDTEAFF. As DNA, the CDR3 is TGTGCCAGTACCCACTCTCGAGGGGACACTGAAGCTTTCTTT. The chain combines TRBV19 with TRBJ1-1; D possibly corresponds to TRBD1 (5 bases). This CDR3 spans 14 amino acids. The ends were cut back, 7 bases at V and 3 bases at J, with 15 bases in the middle. CDR1 is LNHDA, CDR2 SQIVND, per germline (reference sequence).

This rearrangement joins TRBV30 to TRBJ2-5; D is perhaps TRBD2 (6 bases). The CDR3 loop spans 15 amino acids. Germline V gene lookup returns CDR1 GTSNPN and CDR2 SVGIG (reference sequence). Trimming pared 3 bases from V and 5 bases from J, leaving 19 bases between. The CDR3 region is CAWRRGVGIGETQYF. DNA for the CDR3: TGTGCCTGGAGGCGGGGAGTGGGTATTGGGGAGACCCAGTACTTC. Together with reference TRBV30 and TRBJ2-5, the CDR3 gives the full variable domain: SQTIHQWPATLVQPVGSPLSLECTVEGTSNPNLYWYRQAAGRGLQLLFYSVGIGQISSEVPQNLSASRPQDRQFILSSKKLLLSDSGFYLCAWRRGVGIGETQYFGPGTRLLVL.

The chain couples TRBV10-3 to TRBJ2-5, with TRBD2 matching over 7 bases. The length of the CDR3 is 11 residues. The V gene's germline CDR1 is ENHRY and CDR2 SYGVKD. Germline trimming cut 9 bases from V and 4 bases from J; bases unmatched to any gene: 2. DNA of the CDR3: TGTGCCATGGGCGGGGGAGAGACCCAGTACTTC. Translated: CAMGGGETQYF.

V and J are TRBV6-5 and TRBJ2-7; 11 nucleotides line up with TRBD1. CDR1 MNHEY and CDR2 SVGAGI come from the germline V gene. The length of the CDR3 is 15 residues. V trimming: 6 bases; J trimming: 2 bases; junction bases outside the gene matches: 6. In DNA form, the CDR3 reads TGTGCCAGCAGGAAAGGGACAGGGGGGACCTACGAGCAGTACTTC. This codes for CASRKGTGGTYEQYF.

The V gene is TRBV4-3, the J gene TRBJ2-4; the match to TRBD2 covers 8 bases. The CDR3 covers 15 residues. V trimming: 1 base; J trimming: 7 bases; junction bases outside the gene matches: 6. From germline, CDR1 is LGHNA and CDR2 YSLEER. The CDR3 nucleotides read TGCGCCAGCAGCCAAGTACTAGCGGATAATAACATTCAGTACTTC. Protein product: CASSQVLADNNIQYF.

The V call is TRBV5-4, the J call TRBJ2-7, with D uncertain. With 0 bases removed from V and 6 bases from J, the gap between germline ends came to 10 bases. The CDR3 length is 13 residues. In germline, CDR1 is SGHNT, CDR2 YYREEE (reference sequence). The CDR3 region has the DNA TGTGCCAGCAGCTTGGCCCCTCGGATCGAGCAGTACTTC. It translates to CASSLAPRIEQYF.

The chain couples TRBV2 to TRBJ1-2; TRBD1 is a possible D gene (5 bases). V lost 7 bases and J lost 5, with 11 bases in between. The CDR3 totals 12 residues. Germline values: CDR1 SNHLY, CDR2 FYNNEI. CDR3 residues: CASKGDGYGYTF. The CDR3 nucleotides read TGTGCCAGCAAAGGGGACGGTTATGGCTACACCTTC.

The chain has TRBV6-1 and TRBJ1-2; possibly TRBD1 for D (5 bases). Per germline, CDR1 MNHNS and CDR2 SASEGT. The CDR3 totals 12 residues. V lost 7 bases, J lost 2 bases, and 8 bases lay in between. CDR3 sequence: CASIQDNYGYTF. The CDR3 DNA sequence: TGTGCCAGCATACAGGACAACTATGGCTACACCTTC.

V and J are TRBV5-4 and TRBJ2-1, with 12 bases aligning to TRBD1. V was clipped by 4 bases and J by 7 bases; unmatched bases: 6. This CDR3 has 15 amino acids. Germline CDR1 is SGHNT and CDR2 is YYREEE (reference sequence). The DNA for the CDR3 is TGTGCCAGCAGCCCCGGGACAGGGGGCTTGAATGAGCAGTTCTTC. This sequence encodes CASSPGTGGLNEQFF.